This T cell receptor (beta chain) was identified in a study of Graves' ophthalmopathy and Graves' hyperthyroidism. Findings of the study overall: Appearing in blood as well were most expanded thyroid clonotypes above 0.001 frequency. Sensitivity reached approximately 89% and specificity roughly 82% for a 13-signature model separating ophthalmopathy from stable hyperthyroidism.

Newly diagnosed, the hyperthyroidism patients had under 2 months' duration and were aged 18 to 65. As concerns this clonotype: Antigen specificity is unknown.

RNA transcripts yielded amplified TCR beta CDR3 regions. An opening RT-PCR round employed HTBI primers and preceded a second-round multiplex PCR. In TCRdb, the multiplex PCR reads were re-called with MiXCR into one record per CDR3 protein. The sample lists approximately 1.2 million distinct CDR3 sequences, about 38% occurring once. Trimming took off 6 bases at V and 4 bases at J, with 18 bases between the two ends. This CDR3 is built from 15 residues. This rearrangement joins TRBV12-3 or TRBV12-4 to TRBJ1-1, with D possibly TRBD1 on 5 matching bases. The sequence came from an adult man with Graves' hyperthyroidism. The sample consisted of peripheral blood or thyroid tissue (not recorded which). This CDR3 is CASSPIGTGGTEAFF. The CDR3 bases are TGTGCCAGCAGCCCAATTGGGACGGGGGGCACTGAAGCTTTCTTT.